This TCR beta chain is drawn from a study of beta chain features in type 1 diabetes. General study results and limits: Fewer junction insertions and more nucleotide deletions appeared in type 1 diabetes patients.

This clone was counted only a few times. Its matching antigen is unknown. Since all of the isolated RNA was reverse transcribed, expressed TCRB transcripts were what got sequenced. TCRdb keeps only in-frame clones here, not all; method: immunoSEQ multiplex PCR. The profile shows just over 600,000 clones, 15% to 17% of them singletons. This CDR3 contains 17 residues. Germline values: CDR1 SQVTM, CDR2 ANQGSEA. The V end was cut by 5 bases, the J end by 5 bases, with 27 bases between. This TCR came from a man aged 18-30 years in good health. This chain joins TRBV29-1 and TRBJ1-1; D is perhaps TRBD1 (6 bases). Sequencing was performed on naive CD4+ T cells from blood. DNA for the CDR3: TGCAGCGTTTGGGGGCCGGGCCTCGGGATAGCGGGGACTGAAGCTTTCTTT. Translation: CSVWGPGLGIAGTEAFF.